This T cell receptor (beta chain) came from a study of blood T cell repertoires in COVID-19. Whole-study context: Acute and convalescent COVID-19 specimens originated in the United States, Italy and Spain. Sample material is recorded as cDNA or gDNA derived from T cells, B-cell-depleted T cells, or PBMCs.

The sample holds a few counts of this clone. Assay: immunoSEQ multiplex PCR; the TCRdb copy retains only in-frame clones and omits some. The repertoire holds 97,000 or so clones, with roughly 82% as singletons. Material for sequencing was peripheral blood. This receptor was identified in a man between 65 and 79 years old with active or convalescent COVID-19.

CDR3 coding DNA: TGTGCCTGGAGATGGGGACAGTCTAATTCACCCCTCCACTTT. It translates to CAWRWGQSNSPLHF. This sequence joins TRBV30 and TRBJ1-6, with TRBD1 identical over 7 bases. Germline loops: CDR1 GTSNPN, CDR2 SVGIG (reference sequence). With V trimmed by 3 bases and J by 6 bases, 5 bases remained unmatched. This CDR3 region has 14 residues.